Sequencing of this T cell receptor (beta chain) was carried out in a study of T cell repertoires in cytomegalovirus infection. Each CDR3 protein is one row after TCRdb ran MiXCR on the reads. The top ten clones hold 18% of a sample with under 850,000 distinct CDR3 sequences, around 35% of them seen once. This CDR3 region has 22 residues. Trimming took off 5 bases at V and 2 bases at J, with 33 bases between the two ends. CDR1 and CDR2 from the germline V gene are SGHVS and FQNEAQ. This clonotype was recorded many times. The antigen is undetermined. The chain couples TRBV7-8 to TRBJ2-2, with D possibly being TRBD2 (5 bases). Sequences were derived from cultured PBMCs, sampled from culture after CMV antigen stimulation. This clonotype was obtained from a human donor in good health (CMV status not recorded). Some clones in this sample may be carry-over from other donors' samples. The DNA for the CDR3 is TGTGCCAGCAGCGTTATCCCGCCTATTGAAGCGGATGTACGGGCTAACACCGGGGAGCTGTTTTTT. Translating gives CASSVIPPIEADVRANTGELFF. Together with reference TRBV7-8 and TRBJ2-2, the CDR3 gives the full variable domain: GAGVSQSPRYKVAKRGQDVALRCDPISGHVSLFWYQQALGQGPEFLTYFQNEAQLDKSGLPSDRFFAERPEGSVSTLKIQRTQQEDSAVYLCASSVIPPIEADVRANTGELFFGEGSRLTVL.